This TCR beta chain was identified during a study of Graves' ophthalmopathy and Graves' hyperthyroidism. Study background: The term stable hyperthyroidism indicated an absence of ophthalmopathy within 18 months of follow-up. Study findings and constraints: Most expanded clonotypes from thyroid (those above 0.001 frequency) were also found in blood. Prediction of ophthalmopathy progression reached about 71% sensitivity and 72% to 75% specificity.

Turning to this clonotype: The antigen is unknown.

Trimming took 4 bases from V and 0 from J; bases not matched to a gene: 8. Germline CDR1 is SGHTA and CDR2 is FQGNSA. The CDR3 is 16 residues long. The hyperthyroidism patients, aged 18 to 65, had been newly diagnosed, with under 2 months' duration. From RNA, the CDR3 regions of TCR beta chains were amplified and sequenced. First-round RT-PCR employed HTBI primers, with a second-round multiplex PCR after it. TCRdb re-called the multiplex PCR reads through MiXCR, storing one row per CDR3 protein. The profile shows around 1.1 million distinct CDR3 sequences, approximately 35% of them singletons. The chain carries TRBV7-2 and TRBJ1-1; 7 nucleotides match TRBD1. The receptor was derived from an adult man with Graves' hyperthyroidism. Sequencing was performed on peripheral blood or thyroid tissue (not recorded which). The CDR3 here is CASSWTRGGMNTEAFF. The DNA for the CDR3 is TGTGCCAGCAGCTGGACGCGAGGGGGCATGAACACTGAAGCTTTCTTT.